This T cell receptor (beta chain) derives from a study of Graves' ophthalmopathy and Graves' hyperthyroidism. Points from the study as a whole: Its predictions of ophthalmopathy progression gave the model 60% to 71% sensitivity and 72% to 85% specificity. Blood was where most expanded thyroid clonotypes above 0.001 frequency also turned up. Cross-validated, the 13-signature model showed 87.88%/81.08% sensitivity/specificity, and 80%/75% in the test set.

Lactation, pregnancy, uncontrolled infections and other autoimmune diseases were all grounds for excluding patients. This clonotype has a count of ten or more. Its antigen is not known. TCR beta CDR3 amplification used RNA transcripts. The authors performed first-round RT-PCR with HTBI primers and then a second-round multiplex PCR. TCRdb re-derived calls from the multiplex PCR reads in MiXCR, one entry per CDR3 protein. The sample shows 300,000 to 450,000 distinct CDR3 sequences, about a sixth of them seen only once. This receptor was obtained from an adult woman with stable Graves' hyperthyroidism. Material for sequencing was peripheral blood.

The CDR3 spells CASSLRGANVLTF. As DNA, the CDR3 is TGTGCCAGCAGTCTTCGTGGGGCCAACGTCCTGACTTTC. V usage is TRBV12-3 or TRBV12-4 and J usage is TRBJ2-6; D is uncertain. Trimming pared 5 bases from V and 3 bases from J, leaving 5 bases between. The CDR3 has 13 residues.